This TCR beta chain was documented in a study of blood T cells in healthy people across ages. A second PCR of roughly 7 to 11 cycles used a sample-barcoded 5' primer and a J-beta primer mix. TCRdb passed the 5' RACE reads through MiXCR, listing each CDR3 protein once. The repertoire includes more than 800,000 distinct CDR3 sequences, 29% of them detected once, and roughly 17% sits in the top ten. Germline CDR1 and CDR2: SGHTA and FQGNSA. The CDR3 length is 15 residues. In its sample, this clonotype was seen a few times. Its antigen is not known. At one end, the junction sequence differs from germline, possibly due to a read error. Points from the study as a whole: Reliance upon unsorted PBMCs precluded definitive naive versus antigen-experienced comparison.

The receptor comes from a woman older than 75 in good health. The sequencing sample was made of blood. This chain joins TRBV7-2 and TRBJ1-6, with TRBD1 matching over 9 bases. This CDR3 reads CASSPGQGRNSPPHF. The DNA of the CDR3 is TGTGCCAGCAGCCCTGGACAGGGGCGAAATTCACCCCCCCACTTT.